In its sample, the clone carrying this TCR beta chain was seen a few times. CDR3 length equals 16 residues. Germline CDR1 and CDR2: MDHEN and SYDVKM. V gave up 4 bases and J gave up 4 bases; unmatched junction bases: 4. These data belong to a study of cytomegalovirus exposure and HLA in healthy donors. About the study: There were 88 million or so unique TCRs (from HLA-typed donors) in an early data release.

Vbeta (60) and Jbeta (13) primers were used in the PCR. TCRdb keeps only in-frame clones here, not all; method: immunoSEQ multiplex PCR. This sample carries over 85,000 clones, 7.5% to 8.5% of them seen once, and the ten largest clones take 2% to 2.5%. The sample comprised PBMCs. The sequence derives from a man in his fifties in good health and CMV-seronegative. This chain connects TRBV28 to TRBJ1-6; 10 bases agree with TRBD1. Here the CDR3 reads CASSSRDRGYNSPLHF. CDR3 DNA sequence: TGTGCCAGCAGTTCAAGGGACAGGGGTTATAATTCACCCCTCCACTTT.